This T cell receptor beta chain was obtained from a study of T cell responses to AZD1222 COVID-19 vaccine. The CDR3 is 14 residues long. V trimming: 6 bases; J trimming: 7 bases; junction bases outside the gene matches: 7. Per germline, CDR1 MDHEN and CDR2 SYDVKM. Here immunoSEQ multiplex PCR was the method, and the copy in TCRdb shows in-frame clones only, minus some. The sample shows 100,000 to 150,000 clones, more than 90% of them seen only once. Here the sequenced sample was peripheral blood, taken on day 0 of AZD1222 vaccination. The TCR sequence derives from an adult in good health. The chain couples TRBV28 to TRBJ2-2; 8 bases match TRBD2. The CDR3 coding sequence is TGTGCCAGCAGGATAAGCGGGAGAATCGGGGAGCTGTTTTTT. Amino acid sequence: CASRISGRIGELFF.